This TCR beta chain originates from a study of blood T cell repertoires in COVID-19. V shed 1 base, J shed 7 bases, and the junction held 19 bases outside the gene matches. The CDR3 contains 19 residues. Germline V CDR1 and CDR2: SGHVS, FQNEAQ. Seattle enrolled patients during active infection and tracked them longitudinally. Clones were read by immunoSEQ multiplex PCR, and TCRdb kept only the in-frame ones, dropping some. The sample has about 350,000 clones, around nine tenths seen once. Sequenced: peripheral blood. The chain recombines TRBV7-8 with TRBJ2-7; 10 bases are a match to TRBD2. This clonotype originated in a woman between 65 and 79 years old with COVID-19, enrolled during active disease. The CDR3 loop reads CASSLGRLAGAGRGPEQYF. The CDR3 bases are TGTGCCAGCAGCTTAGGTCGCCTAGCGGGGGCCGGCAGGGGCCCGGAGCAGTACTTC.